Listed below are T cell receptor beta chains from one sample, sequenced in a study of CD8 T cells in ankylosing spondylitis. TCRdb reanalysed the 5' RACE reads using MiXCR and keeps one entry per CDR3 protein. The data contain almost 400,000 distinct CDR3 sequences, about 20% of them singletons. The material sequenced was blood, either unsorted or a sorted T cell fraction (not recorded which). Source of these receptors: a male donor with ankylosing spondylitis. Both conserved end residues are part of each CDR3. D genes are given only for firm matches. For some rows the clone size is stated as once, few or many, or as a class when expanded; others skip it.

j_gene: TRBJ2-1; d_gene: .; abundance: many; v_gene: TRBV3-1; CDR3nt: TGTGCCAGCAGCCCCCGGGGATACAATGAGCAGTTCTTC; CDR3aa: CASSPRGYNEQFF
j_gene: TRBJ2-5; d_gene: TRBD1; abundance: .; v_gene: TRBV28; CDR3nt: TGTGCCAGCATCGCGACAGGGCCCAGACCGGACCAGTACTTC; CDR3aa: CASIATGPRPDQYF
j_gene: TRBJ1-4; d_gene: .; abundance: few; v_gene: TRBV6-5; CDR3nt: TGTGCCAGCAGTTATGCGGCAGGGATACGGGAAAAACTGTTTTTT; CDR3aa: CASSYAAGIREKLFF
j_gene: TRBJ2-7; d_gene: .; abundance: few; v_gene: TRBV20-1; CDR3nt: TGCAGTGCTAGAGTCCCATCGGGGCATTACGAGCAGTACTTC; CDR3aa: CSARVPSGHYEQYF
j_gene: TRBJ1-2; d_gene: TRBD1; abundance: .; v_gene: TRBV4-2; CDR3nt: TGTGCCAGCAGCTCCGGAGACGACAGGGCCGGGGGATATGGCTACACCTTC; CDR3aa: CASSSGDDRAGGYGYTF
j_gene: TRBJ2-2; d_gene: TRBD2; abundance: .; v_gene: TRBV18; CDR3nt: TGTGCCAGCTCACCAGGGACTAGCGGGACCGGCGGGGAGCTGTTTTTT; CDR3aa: CASSPGTSGTGGELFF
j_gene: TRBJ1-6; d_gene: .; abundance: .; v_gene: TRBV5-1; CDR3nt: TGCGCCAGCAGCTCCGGGACTCCGGGAAATTCACCCCTCCACTTT; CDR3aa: CASSSGTPGNSPLHF
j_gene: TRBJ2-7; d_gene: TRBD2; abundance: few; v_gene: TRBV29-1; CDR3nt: TGCAGCGTTTATAGCGGGAGTTACGAGCAGTACTTC; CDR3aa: CSVYSGSYEQYF
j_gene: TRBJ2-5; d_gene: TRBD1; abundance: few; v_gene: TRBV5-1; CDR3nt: TGCGCCAGCAGCCCTGGACAGGGCCGGGAGACCCAGTACTTC; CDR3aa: CASSPGQGRETQYF
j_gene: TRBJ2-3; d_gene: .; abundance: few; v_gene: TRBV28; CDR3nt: TGTGCCACCGGACCCACAGATACGCAGTATTTT; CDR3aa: CATGPTDTQYF
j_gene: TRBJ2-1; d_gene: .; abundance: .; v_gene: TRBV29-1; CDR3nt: TGCAGCGTTGAAGAGACAATAGACAATGAGCAGTTCTTC; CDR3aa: CSVEETIDNEQFF
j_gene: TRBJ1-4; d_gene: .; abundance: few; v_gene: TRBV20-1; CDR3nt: TGCAGTGCTAGACAGGGGCGAGCTAATGAAAAACTGTTTTTT; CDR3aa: CSARQGRANEKLFF
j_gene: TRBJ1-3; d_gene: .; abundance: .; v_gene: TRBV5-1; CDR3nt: TGCGCCAGCAGCTTGGATGCTCGGAGCCCGCTTGGAAACACCATATATTTT; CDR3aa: CASSLDARSPLGNTIYF
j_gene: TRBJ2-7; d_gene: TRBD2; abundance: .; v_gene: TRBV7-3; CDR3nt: TGTGCCAGCAGCTTAATGGTAGCGGGAGTTCGCGAGCAGTACTTC; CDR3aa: CASSLMVAGVREQYF
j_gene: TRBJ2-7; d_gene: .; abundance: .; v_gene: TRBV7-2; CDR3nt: TGTGCCAGCAGCTTACTGGCTAGTGGGTACGAGCAGTACTTC; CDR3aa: CASSLLASGYEQYF
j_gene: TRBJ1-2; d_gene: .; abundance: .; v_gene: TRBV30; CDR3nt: TGTGCCTGGAGTGACAGGGAAGGCTACACCTTC; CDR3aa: CAWSDREGYTF
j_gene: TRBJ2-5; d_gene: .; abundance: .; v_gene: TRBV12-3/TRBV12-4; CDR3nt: TGTGCCAGCAGTTTTCATAGGGAGGAAGAGACCCAGTACTTC; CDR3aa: CASSFHREEETQYF
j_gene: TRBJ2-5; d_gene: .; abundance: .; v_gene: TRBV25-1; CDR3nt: TGTGCCAGCAGTGAATATTCGGGGCAGGAGACCCAGTACTTC; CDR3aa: CASSEYSGQETQYF
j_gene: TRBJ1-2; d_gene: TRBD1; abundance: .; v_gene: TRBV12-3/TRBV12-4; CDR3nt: TGTGCCAGCAGTTTAGCTCCCCCCAGGGGGCATGGCTACACCTTC; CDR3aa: CASSLAPPRGHGYTF
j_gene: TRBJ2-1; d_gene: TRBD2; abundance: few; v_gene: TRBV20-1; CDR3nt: TGCAGTGCAATAGGACTAGCGGGACTTGAGCAGTTCTTC; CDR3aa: CSAIGLAGLEQFF
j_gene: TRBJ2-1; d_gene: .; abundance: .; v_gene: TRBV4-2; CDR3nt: TGTGCCAGCAGCCAAGATACCTCCCCATCCTACAATGAGCAGTTCTTC; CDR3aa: CASSQDTSPSYNEQFF
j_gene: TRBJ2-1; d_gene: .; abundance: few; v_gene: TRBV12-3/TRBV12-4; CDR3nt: TGTGCCAGCACTATATCGGACCGACTGAATGAGCAGTTCTTC; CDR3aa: CASTISDRLNEQFF
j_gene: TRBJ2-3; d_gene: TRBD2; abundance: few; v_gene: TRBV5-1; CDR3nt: TGCGCCGTAAAGGACCTACGGGCGGGAGACACAGATACGCAGTATTTT; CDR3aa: CAVKDLRAGDTDTQYF
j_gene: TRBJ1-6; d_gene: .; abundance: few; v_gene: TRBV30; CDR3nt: TGTGCCTGGAGTCGGGGACAAAGTGGGGATTCACCCCTCCACTTT; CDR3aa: CAWSRGQSGDSPLHF
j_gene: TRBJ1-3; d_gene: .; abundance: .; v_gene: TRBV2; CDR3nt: TGTGCCAGCAGTGAACGGGGAATGGGACTCAACACCATATATTTT; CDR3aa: CASSERGMGLNTIYF
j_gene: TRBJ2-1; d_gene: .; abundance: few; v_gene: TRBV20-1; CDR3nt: TGCAGTGCCCCTGCTGGTTCGACCTTCTCCTACAATGAGCAGTTCTTC; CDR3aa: CSAPAGSTFSYNEQFF
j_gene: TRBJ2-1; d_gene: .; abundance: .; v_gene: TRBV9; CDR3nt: TGTGCCAGCAGCGTAGGGAGATATCAGGGGTCCAGAGAGGTCAATGAGCAGTTCTTC; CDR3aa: CASSVGRYQGSREVNEQFF
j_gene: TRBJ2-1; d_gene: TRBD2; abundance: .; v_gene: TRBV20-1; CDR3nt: TGCAGTGCGTCCGGGACTAGCGTTAATGAGCAGTTCTTC; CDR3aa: CSASGTSVNEQFF
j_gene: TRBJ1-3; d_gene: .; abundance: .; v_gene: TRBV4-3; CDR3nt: TGCGCCAGCAGCCAAGACTCTACGGCGGGTTCTGGAAACACCATATATTTT; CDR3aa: CASSQDSTAGSGNTIYF
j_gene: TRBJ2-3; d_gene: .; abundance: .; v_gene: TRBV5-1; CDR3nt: TGCGCCAGCAGCTTAGCGCCCTCAGATACGCAGTATTTT; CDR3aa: CASSLAPSDTQYF
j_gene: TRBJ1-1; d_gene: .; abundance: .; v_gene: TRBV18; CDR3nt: TGTGCCAGCTCTTCAGCAAACACTGAAGCTTTCTTT; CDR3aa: CASSSANTEAFF
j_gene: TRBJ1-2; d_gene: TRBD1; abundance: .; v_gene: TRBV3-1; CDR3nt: TGTGCCAGCAGCCGCCCCGGGACAGGGGGAGGCTACACCTTC; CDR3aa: CASSRPGTGGGYTF
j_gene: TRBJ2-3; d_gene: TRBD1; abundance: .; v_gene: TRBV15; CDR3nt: TGTGCCACCAGCAGGAACAGGGGGGAAACAGATACGCAGTATTTT; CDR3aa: CATSRNRGETDTQYF
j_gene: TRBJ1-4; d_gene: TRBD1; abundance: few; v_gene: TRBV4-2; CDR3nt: TGTGCCAGCAGCCAAGGGGGACAGCCTAATGAAAAACTGTTTTTT; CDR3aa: CASSQGGQPNEKLFF
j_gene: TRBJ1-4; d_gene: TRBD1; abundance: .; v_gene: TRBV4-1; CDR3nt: TGCGCCAGCAGTCGAACAGGGGGCGGTGAAAAACTGTTTTTT; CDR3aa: CASSRTGGGEKLFF
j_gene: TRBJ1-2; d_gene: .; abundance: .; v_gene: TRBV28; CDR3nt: TGTGCCAGCACTCCGTCAGCAGTCTATGGCTACACCTTC; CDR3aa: CASTPSAVYGYTF
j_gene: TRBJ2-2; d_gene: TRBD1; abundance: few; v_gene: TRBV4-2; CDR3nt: TGTGCCAGCAGCCAAGATCGGCAGGGGGACACCGGGGAGCTGTTTTTT; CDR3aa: CASSQDRQGDTGELFF
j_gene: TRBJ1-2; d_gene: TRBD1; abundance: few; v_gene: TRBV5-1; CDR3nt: TGCGCCAGCAGCTTGGACGGGACAGGGGTCTATGGCTACACCTTC; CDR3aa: CASSLDGTGVYGYTF
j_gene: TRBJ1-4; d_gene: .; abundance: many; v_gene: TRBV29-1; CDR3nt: TGCAGCGTTATTGAAGGAAGGGAAAATGAAAAACTGTTTTTT; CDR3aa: CSVIEGRENEKLFF
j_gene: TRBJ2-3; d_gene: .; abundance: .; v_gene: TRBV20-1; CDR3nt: TGCAGTGCTATCCGCCCCGGGGGCCCTAGCACAGATACGCAGTATTTT; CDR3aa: CSAIRPGGPSTDTQYF
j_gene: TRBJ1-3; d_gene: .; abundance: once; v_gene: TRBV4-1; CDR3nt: TGCGCCAGCAGCCAAGACCCAGGGTCGGGAAACACCATATATTTT; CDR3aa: CASSQDPGSGNTIYF
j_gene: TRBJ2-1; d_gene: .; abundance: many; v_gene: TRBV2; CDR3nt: TGTGCCAGCAGTGTAGGGACAACCGTCCTCAATGAGCAGTTCTTC; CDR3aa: CASSVGTTVLNEQFF
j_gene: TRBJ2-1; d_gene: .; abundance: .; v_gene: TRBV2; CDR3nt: TGTGCCGTAACTGAGGCAGAGTACAATGAGCAGTTCTTC; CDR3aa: CAVTEAEYNEQFF
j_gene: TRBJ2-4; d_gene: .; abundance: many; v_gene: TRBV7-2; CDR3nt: TGTGCCAGCAGCTTTCAGGTCAGCAAGGGCATAGACATTCAGTACTTC; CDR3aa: CASSFQVSKGIDIQYF
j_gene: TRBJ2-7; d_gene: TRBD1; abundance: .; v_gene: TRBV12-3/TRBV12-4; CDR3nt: TGTGCCAGCAGTTCAGGGGGCTACGAGCAGTACTTC; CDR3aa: CASSSGGYEQYF
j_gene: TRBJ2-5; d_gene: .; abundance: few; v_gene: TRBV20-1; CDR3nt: TGCAGTGCTGTAACAATGGAGGGCCCGGGAGAGACCCAGTACTTC; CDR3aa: CSAVTMEGPGETQYF
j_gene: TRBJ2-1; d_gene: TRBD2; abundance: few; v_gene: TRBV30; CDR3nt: TGTGCCTGGCGACCGGGACTAGGACACGATGAGCAGTTCTTC; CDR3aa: CAWRPGLGHDEQFF
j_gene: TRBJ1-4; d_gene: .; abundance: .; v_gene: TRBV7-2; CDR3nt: TGTGCCAGCAGCTTTGGCCGGGCGGATGAAAAACTGTTTTTT; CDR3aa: CASSFGRADEKLFF
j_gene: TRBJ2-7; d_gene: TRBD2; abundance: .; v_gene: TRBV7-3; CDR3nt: TGTGCCAGCAGCTCCGGACTAGCGGGAGTTTCCGAGCAGTACTTC; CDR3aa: CASSSGLAGVSEQYF
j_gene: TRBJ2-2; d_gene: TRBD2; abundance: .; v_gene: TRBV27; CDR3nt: TGTGCCAGCAGACCCACTGAGCGGGGTAACACCGGGGAGCTGTTTTTT; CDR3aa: CASRPTERGNTGELFF
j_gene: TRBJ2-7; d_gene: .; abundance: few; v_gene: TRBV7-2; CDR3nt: TGTGCCAGCAGCCTAATCGACAGAGCCTACGAGCAGTACTTC; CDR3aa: CASSLIDRAYEQYF
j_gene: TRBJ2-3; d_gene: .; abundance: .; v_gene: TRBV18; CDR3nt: TGTGCCAGCTCACCACTCCGGGGAAGGGGCACAGATACGCAGTATTTT; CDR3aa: CASSPLRGRGTDTQYF
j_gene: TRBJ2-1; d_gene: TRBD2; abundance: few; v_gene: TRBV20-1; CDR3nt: TGCAGTGCTAGAGATTCGACCCTAGCGGGAGCAGGTGAGCAGTTCTTC; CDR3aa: CSARDSTLAGAGEQFF
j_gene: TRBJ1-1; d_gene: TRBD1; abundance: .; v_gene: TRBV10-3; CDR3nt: TGTGCCATCAGAAGACAGGGGCGAACTGAAGCTTTCTTT; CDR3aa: CAIRRQGRTEAFF
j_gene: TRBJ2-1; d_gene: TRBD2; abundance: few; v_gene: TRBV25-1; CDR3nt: TGTGCCAGCGGAATAGCGGGAGGGCCGTCGGGGAGAAATGAGCAGTTCTTC; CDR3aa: CASGIAGGPSGRNEQFF
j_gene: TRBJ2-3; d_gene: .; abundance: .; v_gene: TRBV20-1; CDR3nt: TGCAGTGCTAGTTTGGTGGATACGCAGTATTTT; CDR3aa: CSASLVDTQYF